The 16 T cell receptor beta chains listed next were all sequenced from one sample in a study of T cells in Graves' hyperthyroidism and ophthalmopathy. Regions amplified from RNA transcripts were the TCR beta CDR3 regions. First-round RT-PCR with HTBI primers amplified the TCR CDR3 region. TCRdb redid the calling of the multiplex PCR reads with MiXCR, one entry per CDR3 protein. The sample shows about 210,000 distinct CDR3 sequences, approximately 16% of them seen only once. Sequenced input: blood. All receptors come from a middle-aged man with Graves' hyperthyroidism.

This clonotype was observed a handful of times. Possible read error: a much larger clone is one base away. CDR3 nucleotides: TGCAGTATTAAGGTGGGCTACGAGCAGTACTTC. Translated: CSIKVGYEQYF. The V gene is TRBV20-1, the J gene TRBJ2-7; D is undetermined. In germline, CDR1 is DFQATT, CDR2 SNEGSKA (reference sequence). The CDR3 consists of 11 residues. V lost 8 bases and J lost 3, with 11 bases in between.

This clonotype has more than one count but fewer than ten. J is TRBJ2-7 and V is TRBV4-2; D is ambiguous. V was shortened by 1 base and J by 4 bases, with 5 bases between the two germline ends. The CDR3 has 12 residues. Per the germline V gene, CDR1 is LGHNA and CDR2 is YNFKEQ. The CDR3 protein is CASSQGEYEQYF. DNA for the CDR3: TGTGCCAGCAGCCAAGGCGAGTACGAGCAGTACTTC.

This clonotype was recorded at least ten times. The chain combines TRBV28 with TRBJ1-1; the D gene is possibly TRBD1 (6 bases). The germline V gene has CDR1 MDHEN and CDR2 SYDVKM. Trimming shortened V by 5 bases and J by 11 bases, and 12 bases separated the two germline ends. This CDR3 region has 11 residues. CDR3 DNA: TGTGCCAGCAGTAACAGGGTAAGGGCTTTCTTT. Amino acid sequence: CASSNRVRAFF.

This clonotype was counted a few times. The chain uses TRBV6-1 and TRBJ2-1; D gene uncertain. The CDR3 consists of 13 residues. The ends were cut back, 5 bases at V and 7 bases at J, with 12 bases in the middle. CDR1 and CDR2 from the germline V gene are MNHNS and SASEGT. The DNA for the CDR3 is TGTGCCAGCAGTTGGACCCCAGCGAATGAGCAGTTCTTC. Amino acid sequence: CASSWTPANEQFF.

J is TRBJ2-3 and V is TRBV4-3; perhaps TRBD1 as D (6 bases). V lost 1 base to trimming and J lost 0 bases, with 8 bases between them. The CDR3 spans 15 residues. CDR1 and CDR2 from the germline V gene are LGHNA and YSLEER. The CDR3 here is CASSQGTESTDTQYF. The CDR3 DNA is TGCGCCAGCAGCCAAGGGACAGAGAGCACAGATACGCAGTATTTT.

Details on this clonotype: Given a much more abundant clone one base away, this may be a read error. V gene TRBV4-2 combines with J gene TRBJ2-5, with TRBD1 identical over 7 bases. The CDR3 extends over 14 amino acids. With V trimmed by 0 bases and J by 4 bases, 2 bases remained unmatched. The germline V gene encodes CDR1 LGHNA and CDR2 YNFKEQ. CDR3 sequence reads: CASSQDSGGETQYF. The CDR3 nucleotides are TGTGCCAGCAGCCAAGATTCAGGGGGAGAGACCCAGTACTTC.

This chain links TRBV3-1 with TRBJ2-3; no firm D call. Germline values: CDR1 LGHDT, CDR2 YNNKEL (reference sequence). This CDR3 comprises 13 residues. The ends were cut back, 6 bases at V and 6 bases at J, with 13 bases in the middle. In nucleotides, the CDR3 is TGTGCCAGCAGTCCCAGGACCCGGGATACGCAGTATTTT. This codes for CASSPRTRDTQYF.

The gene calls are TRBV20-1 and TRBJ2-5, with a weak D call TRBD1 (5 bases). The germline V gene has CDR1 DFQATT and CDR2 SNEGSKA (reference sequence). The CDR3 extends over 14 amino acids. V lost 4 bases to trimming and J lost 4 bases, with 16 bases between them. DNA for the CDR3: TGCAGTGCTATGGTAGGGGCTACCGCAGAGACCCAGTACTTC. It codes for CSAMVGATAETQYF.

V is TRBV20-1 and J is TRBJ2-3; 10 positions match TRBD2. V was clipped by 5 bases and J by 0 bases; unmatched bases: 14. The CDR3 loop spans 18 amino acids. The germline gives CDR1 DFQATT, CDR2 SNEGSKA (reference sequence). CDR3 DNA sequence: TGCAGTGCTTCCCCTCCCATAGGACTAGCGGAGAGCACAGATACGCAGTATTTT. Protein: CSASPPIGLAESTDTQYF.

The chain is built from TRBV3-2 and TRBJ2-5. TRBV3-2 is shown as a pseudogene. The CDR3 has 12 residues. The CDR3 loop reads CASSQLTETQYF. CDR3 nucleotide sequence: TGTGCCAGCAGCCAACTGACTGAGACCCAGTACTTC.

This clonotype was seen at least ten times. This chain joins TRBV2 and TRBJ2-7; D is perhaps TRBD1 or TRBD2 (5 bases each). Trimming took 6 bases from V and 4 from J, leaving 16 bases between them. CDR1 is SNHLY, CDR2 FYNNEI, per germline. This CDR3 comprises 14 residues. CDR3 residues: CASSRGRDGYEQYF. In nucleotides, the CDR3 is TGTGCCAGCAGCCGGGGCAGGGACGGGTACGAGCAGTACTTC.

This clonotype showed up many times. This chain connects TRBV28 to TRBJ2-3, with TRBD1 matching 11 bases. V lost 3 bases and J lost 4; bases outside the gene matches: 6. CDR1 and CDR2 from the germline V gene are MDHEN and SYDVKM. The CDR3 has 16 amino acids. This chain's CDR3 is CASSFPPGQGADTQYF. DNA for the CDR3: TGTGCCAGCAGTTTTCCGCCGGGACAGGGGGCAGATACGCAGTATTTT. Using reference TRBV28 and TRBJ2-3 for the parts outside the CDR3, the full variable domain is DVKVTQSSRYLVKRTGEKVFLECVQDMDHENMFWYRQDPGLGLRLIYFSYDVKMKEKGDIPEGYSVSREKKERFSLILESASTNQTSMYLCASSFPPGQGADTQYFGPGTRLTVL.

This clonotype was detected ten times or more. The rearrangement joins TRBV2 to TRBJ2-1; D is possibly TRBD1 (6 bases). V lost 10 bases to trimming and J lost 4 bases, with 8 bases between them. Germline loops: CDR1 SNHLY, CDR2 FYNNEI. The CDR3 has 11 amino acids. This CDR3 reads CATRGYNEQFF. As DNA, the CDR3 is TGTGCCACCAGGGGTTACAATGAGCAGTTCTTC.

This clonotype was seen at least ten times. This chain links TRBV7-9 with TRBJ2-1; D is possibly TRBD1 (6 bases). The germline gives CDR1 SEHNR, CDR2 FQNEAQ (reference sequence). CDR3 length equals 15 residues. Trimming cost V 2 bases and J 5 bases, with 13 bases left between them. In DNA form, the CDR3 reads TGTGCCAGCAGCTTAAGAGGGGGAGCGGACAATGAGCAGTTCTTC. Protein: CASSLRGGADNEQFF.

Details on this clonotype: A read error may be the cause here, since a much bigger clone is one base away. This chain joins TRBV4-1 and TRBJ2-1; 9 bases map to TRBD2. From germline, CDR1 is MGHRA and CDR2 YSYEKL. CDR3 size: 15 residues. The CDR3 protein is CASSQVGSGGDEQLF. Here the CDR3 DNA reads TGCGCCAGCAGCCAAGTTGGTAGCGGGGGTGATGAGCAGCTCTTC.

In this sample, this clonotype turned up a few times. This may arise from a read error, as a much more abundant clone is one base away. V is TRBV12-3 or TRBV12-4 and J is TRBJ2-2; no clear D gene. Trimming removed 5 bases from V and 6 bases from J, with 19 bases in between. This CDR3 region has 16 residues. The CDR3 sequence: CASSQGRAFVPGELFF. CDR3 nucleotide sequence: TGTGCCAGCAGTCAAGGACGGGCGTTTGTGCCCGGGGAGCTGTTTTTT.